The next 26 T cell receptor beta chains were all read from a single sample in a study of identifying expanded T cells in peripheral blood. Clones were read by immunoSEQ multiplex PCR, and TCRdb kept only the in-frame ones, dropping some. Here the sample spans about 100,000 clones, approximately 84% being singletons. The specimen was blood. Receptors originate from a person aged 18 to 75 in good health.

The rearrangement links TRBV2 to TRBJ2-1, with D possibly TRBD1 on 6 matching bases. CDR1 is SNHLY and CDR2 is FYNNEI in the germline V gene. There are 13 residues in the CDR3. Between the trimmed V and J ends, which lost 7 bases and 4 bases, there was a span of 11 bases. The DNA of the CDR3 is TGTGCCAGCACCTGGGACATTTACAATGAGCAGTTCTTC. Protein product: CASTWDIYNEQFF.

V and J are TRBV21-1 and TRBJ2-4. TRBV21-1 is annotated as a pseudogene. The CDR3 has 19 residues. The CDR3 sequence is CASSIRSRRVIVAKNIQYF. The DNA for the CDR3 is TGTGCCAGCAGCATCCGATCACGAAGGGTAATTGTAGCCAAAAACATTCAGTACTTC.

The V and J genes are TRBV29-1 and TRBJ1-2; tentative D call: TRBD1 (6 bases). The V gene lost 6 bases and the J gene lost 4 bases, with 9 bases spanning the gap. The CDR3 length is 11 residues. The germline gives CDR1 SQVTM, CDR2 ANQGSEA. The CDR3 loop reads CSVDRSYGYTF. CDR3 bases: TGCAGCGTAGACAGGAGCTATGGCTACACCTTC. The complete variable domain, with remaining parts taken from reference TRBV29-1 and TRBJ1-2, reads SAVISQKPSRDICQRGTSLTIQCQVDSQVTMMFWYRQQPGQSLTLIATANQGSEATYESGFVIDKFPISRPNLTFSTLTVSNMSPEDSSIYLCSVDRSYGYTFGSGTRLTVV.

The chain couples TRBV5-6 to TRBJ2-5; TRBD1 aligns across 10 bases. The CDR3 is 14 amino acids. Germline V lookup: CDR1 SGHDT, CDR2 YYEEEE. With 0 bases clipped from V and 7 bases from J, the junction kept 3 bases outside the gene matches. Here the CDR3 reads CASSLVRTGGTQYF. CDR3 nucleotide sequence: TGTGCCAGCAGCTTGGTTAGGACAGGGGGGACCCAGTACTTC. The variable domain in full, completed from reference TRBV5-6 and TRBJ2-5, reads DAGVTQSPTHLIKTRGQQVTLRCSPKSGHDTVSWYQQALGQGPQFIFQYYEEEERQRGNFPDRFSGHQFPNYSSELNVNALLLGDSALYLCASSLVRTGGTQYFGPGTRLLVL.

J is TRBJ2-7 and V is TRBV6-5; D ambiguous. The ends were cut back, 0 bases at V and 2 bases at J, with 11 bases in the middle. This CDR3 spans 15 amino acids. Germline V gene sequence: CDR1 MNHEY, CDR2 SVGAGI. CDR3 bases: TGTGCCAGCAGTTACTCGCCAGGCGCTACCTACGAGCAGTACTTC. It specifies CASSYSPGATYEQYF.

This clone showed up just once. The rearrangement joins TRBV30 to TRBJ2-3; 10 bases align to TRBD1. From germline, CDR1 is GTSNPN and CDR2 SVGIG (reference sequence). This CDR3 is 16 amino acids long. Trimming removed 0 bases from V and 3 bases from J; junction bases left unmatched: 6. Here the CDR3 DNA reads TGTGCCTGGAGTGTAAGGGACAGGGGATTTACAGATACGCAGTATTTT. It yields the protein CAWSVRDRGFTDTQYF. The full variable domain, rest sourced from reference TRBV30 and TRBJ2-3, is SQTIHQWPATLVQPVGSPLSLECTVEGTSNPNLYWYRQAAGRGLQLLFYSVGIGQISSEVPQNLSASRPQDRQFILSSKKLLLSDSGFYLCAWSVRDRGFTDTQYFGPGTRLTVL.

This chain links TRBV12-5 with TRBJ1-1; unclear D gene. The CDR3 contains 15 residues. In germline, CDR1 is LGHNT, CDR2 FRNRAP. V was trimmed by 3 bases and J by 0 bases, leaving 11 bases between them. CDR3 amino acids: CASGFDRGMNTEAFF. In DNA, the CDR3 is TGTGCTAGTGGTTTTGATCGGGGAATGAACACTGAAGCTTTCTTT.

V usage is TRBV4-1 and J usage is TRBJ2-3, with no clear D. The CDR3 loop spans 15 amino acids. The V and J ends lost 1 base and 0 bases respectively, with 8 bases between them. Germline CDR1 is MGHRA and CDR2 is YSYEKL. The CDR3: CASSQVPRSTDTQYF. The CDR3 DNA follows: TGCGCCAGCAGCCAAGTCCCAAGGAGCACAGATACGCAGTATTTT.

J is TRBJ1-1 and V is TRBV6-6, with D hard to call. Germline values: CDR1 MNHNY, CDR2 SVGAGI (reference sequence). The CDR3 sequence is 13 residues long. The germline V and J ends were trimmed by 2 bases and 0 bases, with 4 bases remaining between them. The DNA for the CDR3 is TGTGCCAGCAGTTACGTGGTGAACACTGAAGCTTTCTTT. As protein: CASSYVVNTEAFF.

This clone was observed a single time. The DNA of the CDR3 is TGTGCCAGTAGTTCTTTCGTTCCAGGGGGTAGTTCACCCCTCCACTTT. Its translation: CASSSFVPGGSSPLHF. This chain connects TRBV19 to TRBJ1-6, with 7 bases lining up with TRBD1. CDR3 length: 16 amino acids. Germline values: CDR1 LNHDA, CDR2 SQIVND (reference sequence). The ends lost 5 bases at V and 9 bases at J; junction bases unmatched: 13. Based on the CDR3 plus reference TRBV19 and TRBJ1-6, the full variable domain is DGGITQSPKYLFRKEGQNVTLSCEQNLNHDAMYWYRQDPGQGLRLIYYSQIVNDFQKGDIAEGYSVSREKKESFPLTVTSAQKNPTAFYLCASSSFVPGGSSPLHFGNGTRLTVT.

The chain combines TRBV5-6 with TRBJ1-2, with a possible D match to TRBD1 (5 bases). The CDR3 consists of 14 residues. V lost 0 bases, J lost 6 bases, and 12 bases lay in between. Germline V CDR1 and CDR2: SGHDT, YYEEEE. The CDR3 is CASSLGVGADGYTF. The CDR3 DNA reads TGTGCCAGCAGCTTGGGGGTCGGGGCGGATGGCTACACCTTC.

This rearrangement joins TRBV30 to TRBJ2-7; D not certain. From germline, CDR1 is GTSNPN and CDR2 SVGIG (reference sequence). V dropped 4 bases and J dropped 4 bases, with 14 bases sitting between them. The CDR3 is 13 amino acids. CDR3 in DNA: TGTGCCTGGACCGATTCAGACATTTACGAGCAGTACTTC. This codes for CAWTDSDIYEQYF.

The genes are TRBV6-5 and TRBJ2-1; maybe TRBD2 (6 bases). Germline-derived CDR1 and CDR2 are MNHEY and SVGAGI. The CDR3 runs to 16 residues. Trimming pared 4 bases from V and 4 bases from J, leaving 17 bases between. The CDR3 coding sequence is TGTGCCAGCAGTTCGGCGCTTAGCGGAGTTTACAATGAGCAGTTCTTC. This sequence encodes CASSSALSGVYNEQFF.

The gene calls are TRBV4-3 and TRBJ1-2; D unresolved. Trimming shortened V by 0 bases and J by 7 bases, and 18 bases separated the two germline ends. The germline gives CDR1 LGHNA, CDR2 YSLEER. The CDR3 totals 16 residues. The CDR3 loop reads CASSQDSGPPLGGYTF. The CDR3 DNA reads TGCGCCAGCAGCCAAGATTCCGGGCCCCCGCTCGGTGGCTACACCTTC.

The chain joins TRBV5-4 to TRBJ2-2; 7 bases match TRBD1. Germline values: CDR1 SGHNT, CDR2 YYREEE (reference sequence). The CDR3 has 16 amino acids. The V segment lost 3 bases and the J segment 4 bases; nucleotides outside the gene matches: 9. The CDR3: CASSSPGTVITGELFF. CDR3 sequence (DNA): TGTGCCAGCAGCTCCCCCGGGACAGTGATCACCGGGGAGCTGTTTTTT. The full variable domain, with the rest looked up from reference TRBV5-4 and TRBJ2-2, is ETGVTQSPTHLIKTRGQQVTLRCSSQSGHNTVSWYQQALGQGPQFIFQYYREEENGRGNFPPRFSGLQFPNYSSELNVNALELDDSALYLCASSSPGTVITGELFFGEGSRLTVL.

V gene TRBV9 combines with J gene TRBJ2-6; a possible D gene is TRBD1 (6 bases). Trimming cost V 0 bases and J 0 bases, with 10 bases left between them. Per the germline V gene, CDR1 is SGDLS and CDR2 is YYNGEE. The CDR3 length is 17 residues. Here the CDR3 DNA reads TGTGCCAGCAGCGTAGACAGGGCGAGCTCTGGGGCCAACGTCCTGACTTTC. Translated, it gives CASSVDRASSGANVLTF.

The rearrangement links TRBV6-5 to TRBJ1-1; 7 nucleotides agree with TRBD1. The CDR3 sequence is 13 residues long. Germline V gene sequence: CDR1 MNHEY, CDR2 SVGAGI. V shed 6 bases and J 3 bases; nucleotides not matched to a gene: 4. CDR3 in amino acids: CASSRQGYTEAFF. CDR3 bases: TGTGCCAGCAGCCGACAGGGTTACACTGAAGCTTTCTTT.

This chain joins TRBV25-1 and TRBJ1-6, with D hard to call. From germline, CDR1 is MGHDK and CDR2 SYGVNS. Trimming pared 5 bases from V and 10 bases from J, leaving 9 bases between. There are 12 residues in the CDR3. CDR3 nucleotides: TGTGCCAGCAGTTCCCCCCCATCACCCCTCCACTTT. It yields the protein CASSSPPSPLHF.

The chain carries TRBV11-1 and TRBJ1-5, with TRBD1 matching 9 bases. This CDR3 region has 15 residues. The V gene's germline CDR1 is SGHAT and CDR2 FQDESV (reference sequence). The V gene end was trimmed by 1 base and the J gene end by 6 bases; junction bases not matched to a gene: 4. The CDR3 DNA reads TGTGCCAGCAGCTTAGACAGGGGGCCGAGTCAGCCCCAGCATTTT. This encodes CASSLDRGPSQPQHF.

This chain uses TRBV19 with TRBJ2-7; TRBD2 is a possible D gene (5 bases). V lost 5 bases and J 3 bases, leaving 11 bases between the germline ends. There are 13 residues in the CDR3. The V gene's germline CDR1 is LNHDA and CDR2 SQIVND (reference sequence). The CDR3 loop reads CASSAVGGYEQYF. Written as DNA, the CDR3 is TGTGCCAGTAGTGCCGTCGGAGGCTACGAGCAGTACTTC.

V and J are TRBV25-1 and TRBJ1-2; D may be TRBD1 (5 bases). The germline V and J ends were trimmed by 6 bases and 2 bases, with 16 bases remaining between them. The CDR3 extends over 15 amino acids. The V gene's germline CDR1 is MGHDK and CDR2 SYGVNS. This CDR3 reads CASRGRREGNYGYTF. DNA of the CDR3: TGTGCCAGCAGAGGACGACGTGAGGGGAACTATGGCTACACCTTC.

The chain uses TRBV19 and TRBJ2-7; D unclear. Germline CDR1 reads LNHDA; CDR2 reads SQIVND (reference sequence). There are 14 residues in the CDR3. V was shortened by 5 bases and J by 4 bases, with 15 bases between the two germline ends. The CDR3 region is CASSPGRELYEQYF. The CDR3 bases are TGTGCCAGTAGTCCAGGTAGGGAATTGTACGAGCAGTACTTC.

The rearrangement joins TRBV19 to TRBJ1-5, with 10 bases matching TRBD1. V lost 7 bases, J lost 0 bases, and 6 bases stayed unmatched. The CDR3 extends over 16 amino acids. Germline CDR1 is LNHDA and CDR2 is SQIVND (reference sequence). Written as DNA, the CDR3 is TGTGCCAGTACCCCCTGGGACAGGGGTAGCAATCAGCCCCAGCATTTT. It is translated as CASTPWDRGSNQPQHF.

The V and J genes are TRBV7-9 and TRBJ1-1; D ambiguous. The CDR3 is 13 residues long. Germline V gene data show CDR1 as SEHNR and CDR2 as FQNEAQ (reference sequence). V lost 8 bases and J 4 bases, leaving 14 bases between the germline ends. The CDR3 DNA is TGTGCCAGCGACCCCGGGGTTGGCACTGAAGCTTTCTTT. It is translated as CASDPGVGTEAFF.

This clone showed up just a few times. This chain connects TRBV4-3 to TRBJ1-5; 10 bases line up with TRBD1. This CDR3 spans 16 amino acids. CDR1 and CDR2 (germline): LGHNA, YSLEER. V dropped 0 bases and J dropped 5; count of bases not matched to a gene: 4. The CDR3 sequence: CASSQETGGRDQPQHF. The CDR3 coding sequence is TGCGCCAGCAGCCAAGAGACAGGGGGCCGGGATCAGCCCCAGCATTTT.

The chain employs TRBV19 and TRBJ2-2, with D tentatively TRBD1 (7 bases). Per the germline V gene, CDR1 is LNHDA and CDR2 is SQIVND (reference sequence). V was cut by 7 bases and J by 7 bases, with 19 bases left in between. The CDR3 is made up of 15 amino acids. Written as DNA, the CDR3 is TGTGCCAGTACCATCCCAGGGGGAGGAGGCGGGGAGCTGTTTTTT. Translation: CASTIPGGGGGELFF.